The rows below give T cell receptor beta chains drawn from one sample of a study of blood T cell repertoires in COVID-19. Some clones are missing from TCRdb's copy, which holds only in-frame ones; the method was immunoSEQ multiplex PCR. In the table there are about 26,000 clones, about 90% of which are singletons. Sequencing used peripheral blood. The receptors were sampled from a human donor in a cohort sampled during active COVID-19. CDR3s include the opening cysteine and the closing phenylalanine or tryptophan. A D gene is named only where the DNA matches it firmly. Some rows mark clone size as missing; the rest say once, few, many or name a class of expanded clone.

CASSLVSGGASSYNEQFF TGTGCCAGCAGCTTAGTTAGCGGGGGGGCAAGCTCCTACAATGAGCAGTTCTTC . TRBV7-6 TRBD2 TRBJ2-1
CASSLALRGGYTF TGTGCCAGCAGCTTAGCGCTCCGGGGTGGCTACACCTTC once TRBV7-6 . TRBJ1-2
CASSLEGVGNQPQHF TGCGCCAGCAGCTTGGAGGGGGTGGGCAATCAGCCCCAGCATTTT . TRBV5-1 . TRBJ1-5
CASSPEAGGLSFRDTQYF TGTGCCAGCTCACCAGAGGCGGGGGGGCTGTCATTTCGAGATACGCAGTATTTT once TRBV18 TRBD2 TRBJ2-3
CASSPSGSHTDTQYF TGTGCCAGCTCACCCTCCGGGAGCCACACAGATACGCAGTATTTT . TRBV18 . TRBJ2-3
CASSKRQGGGYTF TGTGCCAGCAGTAAAAGACAGGGCGGCGGCTACACCTTC . TRBV12-3/TRBV12-4 TRBD1 TRBJ1-2
CASSVVSGGTYNEQFF TGTGCCAGCAGCGTAGTTAGCGGGGGGACTTACAATGAGCAGTTCTTC few TRBV9 TRBD2 TRBJ2-1
CASSLRGNPEITDTQYF TGTGCCAGCAGCTTACGAGGGAACCCAGAGATCACAGATACGCAGTATTTT . TRBV11-2 . TRBJ2-3
CASGPRGNTIYF TGTGCCAGTGGCCCCAGAGGGAACACCATATATTTT few TRBV19 . TRBJ1-3
CASSQDRSSNQPQHF TGTGCCAGCAGTCAAGACAGATCTAGCAATCAGCCCCAGCATTTT . TRBV6-6 . TRBJ1-5
CASSQGTGRGNEKLFF TGTGCCAGCAGCCAGGGAACAGGGCGCGGTAATGAAAAACTGTTTTTT . TRBV3-1/TRBV3-2 . TRBJ1-4
CASSSGTGVTEAFF TGTGCCAGCTCGTCCGGGACAGGGGTTACTGAAGCTTTCTTT . TRBV18 TRBD1 TRBJ1-1
CASSILFANTGELFF TGTGCCAGTAGTATTTTGTTCGCGAACACCGGGGAGCTGTTTTTT . TRBV19 . TRBJ2-2
CASSPSDRVDGYTF TGTGCCAGCTCTCCTTCGGACAGGGTCGATGGCTACACCTTC . TRBV25-1 TRBD1 TRBJ1-2
CASSGKSVGHSSYEQYF TGTGCCAGCAGTGGAAAGTCGGTGGGACACAGCTCCTACGAGCAGTACTTC . TRBV2 . TRBJ2-7
CASSPLYGQRTFMNTEAFF TGCGCCAGCAGCCCTCTATACGGACAGCGAACCTTCATGAACACTGAAGCTTTCTTT . TRBV5-1 . TRBJ1-1